The present entry profiles one T cell receptor (beta chain) with its context. This record belongs to a study of PD-1 and CTLA-4 blockade in melanoma. TCRdb's copy holds only in-frame clones and misses some; the assay was immunoSEQ multiplex PCR. The sample includes approximately 17,000 clones, 70% to 80% of them seen just once. The CDR3 contains 14 residues. Germline-derived CDR1 and CDR2 are SQVTM and ANQGSEA. V lost 7 bases and J lost 2, with 15 bases in between. V and J are TRBV29-1 and TRBJ1-3; D possibly corresponds to TRBD1 (6 bases). The sequenced sample was CD8+ T cells from peripheral blood, obtained from a patient given anti-PD-1 treatment. The clonotype was recovered from a human donor with melanoma. CDR3: CSALPGQTGNTIYF. In DNA, the CDR3 is TGCAGCGCTCTCCCGGGACAAACTGGAAACACCATATATTTT.